This T cell receptor beta chain was sequenced for a study of siplizumab effects on memory and regulatory T cells. Study-level information: Paired reactions compared siplizumab at 1 ug/mL with no drug, using mixed lymphocyte reactions. Findings and limits, study-wide: A naive or memory phenotype could not be assigned to roughly 75-97% of the proliferating CD4+ or CD8+ clones. Treg origin accounted for an average of around 69% of mappable alloreactive CD4+ clones with siplizumab and less than 30% in controls. It was never confirmed that proliferating Tregs from siplizumab cultures were suppressive.

This CDR3 has 15 residues. CDR1 and CDR2 from the germline V gene are KGHSH and LQKENI. The ends lost 2 bases at V and 4 bases at J; junction bases unmatched: 6. This clone qualifies as medium-sized. No antigen is known for it. Coculture of mixed lymphocyte reaction cells was performed at 37°C for 5 to 6 days. Profiling relied on immunoSEQ multiplex PCR, and the TCRdb table lists in-frame clones only, not all of them. The sample has 9,000 to 10,000 clones; around 40% are singletons. The sequenced sample was CFSE-low (dividing) CD4+ T cells sorted from an allogeneic mixed lymphocyte reaction. This clonotype was obtained from a human donor in good health; the cells came from an allogeneic mixed lymphocyte reaction. The rearrangement joins TRBV18 to TRBJ2-5, with 8 bases aligning to TRBD1. CDR3 protein: CASSPSRQGRETQYF. In DNA form, the CDR3 reads TGTGCCAGCTCACCATCCCGACAGGGGCGAGAGACCCAGTACTTC.